This T cell receptor beta chain was identified during a study of post-analysis software for immune sequencing data. On the study more broadly: Several disease courses (relapsing-remitting, secondary progressive and progressive-relapsing) of multiple sclerosis were included. General study findings and limits: About five TRBV segments, including TRBV5-6, TRBV5-1 and TRBV20-1, were more frequent in patients than controls. Under the F measure, samples that were prepared in one batch clustered strongly together. People with multiple sclerosis had a significantly lower normalized Chao1 diversity than controls did.

Unique molecular identifiers were carried by the TCR beta cDNA libraries. TCRdb re-derived calls from the PCR reads in MiXCR, one entry per CDR3 protein. The sample includes about 260,000 distinct CDR3 sequences, approximately 34% of them seen just once. The CDR3 consists of 13 residues. Germline CDR1 and CDR2: SEHNR and FQNEAQ (reference sequence). As concerns this clonotype: The target antigen is unknown. Its ends do not fully match the called genes, so a read error is possible.

The receptor was derived from a girl aged 5-17 years with multiple sclerosis. The sequenced sample consisted of blood. J is TRBJ2-1 and V is TRBV7-9; 7 nucleotides align to TRBD1. This chain's CDR3 is CASIHIQGNERFF. The CDR3 region has the DNA TGTGCCAGCATCCATATACAGGGGAATGAGCGGTTCTTC. The whole variable domain, filled in from reference TRBV7-9 and TRBJ2-1, reads DTGVSQNPRHKITKRGQNVTFRCDPISEHNRLYWYRQTLGQGPEFLTYFQNEAQLEKSRLLSDRFSAERPKGSFSTLEIQRTEQGDSAMYLCASIHIQGNERFFGPGTRLTVL.